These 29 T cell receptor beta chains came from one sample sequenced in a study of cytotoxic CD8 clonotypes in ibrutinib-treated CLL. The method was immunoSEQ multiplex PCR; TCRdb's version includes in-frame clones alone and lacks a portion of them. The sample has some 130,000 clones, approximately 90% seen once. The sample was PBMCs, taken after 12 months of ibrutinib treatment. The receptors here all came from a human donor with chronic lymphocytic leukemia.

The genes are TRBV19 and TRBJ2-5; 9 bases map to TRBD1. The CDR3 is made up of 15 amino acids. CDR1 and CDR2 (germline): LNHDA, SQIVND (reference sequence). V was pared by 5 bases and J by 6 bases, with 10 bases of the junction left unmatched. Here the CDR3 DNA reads TGTGCCAGTAGTGAACCCGGGACAGGGTGGAAGACCCAGTACTTC. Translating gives CASSEPGTGWKTQYF. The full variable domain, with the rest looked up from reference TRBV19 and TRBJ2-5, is DGGITQSPKYLFRKEGQNVTLSCEQNLNHDAMYWYRQDPGQGLRLIYYSQIVNDFQKGDIAEGYSVSREKKESFPLTVTSAQKNPTAFYLCASSEPGTGWKTQYFGPGTRLLVL.

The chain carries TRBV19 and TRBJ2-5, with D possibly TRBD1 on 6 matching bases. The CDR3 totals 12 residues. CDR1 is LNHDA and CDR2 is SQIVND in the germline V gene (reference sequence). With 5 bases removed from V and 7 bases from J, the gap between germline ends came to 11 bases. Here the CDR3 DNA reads TGTGCCAGTAGTTTACTACAGGGGACCCAGTACTTC. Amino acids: CASSLLQGTQYF.

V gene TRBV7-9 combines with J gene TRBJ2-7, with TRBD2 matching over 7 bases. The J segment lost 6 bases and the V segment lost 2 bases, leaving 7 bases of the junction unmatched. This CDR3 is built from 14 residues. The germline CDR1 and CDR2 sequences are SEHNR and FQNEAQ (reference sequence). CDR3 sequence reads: CASSLRLAESEQYF. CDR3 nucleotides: TGTGCCAGCAGCTTACGACTAGCAGAAAGCGAGCAGTACTTC. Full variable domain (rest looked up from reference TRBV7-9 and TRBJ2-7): DTGVSQNPRHKITKRGQNVTFRCDPISEHNRLYWYRQTLGQGPEFLTYFQNEAQLEKSRLLSDRFSAERPKGSFSTLEIQRTEQGDSAMYLCASSLRLAESEQYFGPGTRLTVT.

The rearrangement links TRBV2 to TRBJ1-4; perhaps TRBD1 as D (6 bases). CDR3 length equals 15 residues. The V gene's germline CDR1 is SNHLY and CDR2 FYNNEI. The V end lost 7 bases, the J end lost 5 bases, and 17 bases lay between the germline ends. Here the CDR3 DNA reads TGTGCCAGCACCCTAGGACAGAGTTACAATGAAAAACTGTTTTTT. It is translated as CASTLGQSYNEKLFF. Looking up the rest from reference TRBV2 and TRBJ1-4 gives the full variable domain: EPEVTQTPSHQVTQMGQEVILRCVPISNHLYFYWYRQILGQKVEFLVSFYNNEISEKSEIFDDQFSVERPDGSNFTLKIRSTKLEDSAMYFCASTLGQSYNEKLFFGSGTQLSVL.

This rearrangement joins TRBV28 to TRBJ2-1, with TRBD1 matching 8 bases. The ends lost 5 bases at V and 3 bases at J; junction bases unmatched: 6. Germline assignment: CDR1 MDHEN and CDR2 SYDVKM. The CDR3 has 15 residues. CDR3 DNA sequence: TGTGCCAGCAGTCCACCGGACAGGGACTACAATGAGCAGTTCTTC. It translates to CASSPPDRDYNEQFF. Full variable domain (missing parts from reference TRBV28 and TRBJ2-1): DVKVTQSSRYLVKRTGEKVFLECVQDMDHENMFWYRQDPGLGLRLIYFSYDVKMKEKGDIPEGYSVSREKKERFSLILESASTNQTSMYLCASSPPDRDYNEQFFGPGTRLTVL.

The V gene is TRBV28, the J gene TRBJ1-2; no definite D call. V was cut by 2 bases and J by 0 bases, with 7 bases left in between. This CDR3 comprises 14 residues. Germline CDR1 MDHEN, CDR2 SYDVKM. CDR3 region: CASSLHITNYGYTF. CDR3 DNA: TGTGCCAGCAGTTTACATATTACTAACTATGGCTACACCTTC.

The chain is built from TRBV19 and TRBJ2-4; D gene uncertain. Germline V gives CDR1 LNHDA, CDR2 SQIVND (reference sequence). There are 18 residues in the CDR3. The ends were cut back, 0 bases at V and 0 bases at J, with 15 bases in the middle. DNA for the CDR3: TGTGCCAGTAGTATAGAAGTCGGCGGATACATAGCCAAAAACATTCAGTACTTC. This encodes CASSIEVGGYIAKNIQYF.

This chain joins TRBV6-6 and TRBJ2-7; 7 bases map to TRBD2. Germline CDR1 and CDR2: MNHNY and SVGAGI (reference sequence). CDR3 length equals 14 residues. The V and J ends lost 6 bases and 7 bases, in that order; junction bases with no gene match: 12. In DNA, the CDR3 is TGTGCCAGCAGAACAAGCGGGATTTTGGGAGAGCAGTACTTC. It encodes CASRTSGILGEQYF.

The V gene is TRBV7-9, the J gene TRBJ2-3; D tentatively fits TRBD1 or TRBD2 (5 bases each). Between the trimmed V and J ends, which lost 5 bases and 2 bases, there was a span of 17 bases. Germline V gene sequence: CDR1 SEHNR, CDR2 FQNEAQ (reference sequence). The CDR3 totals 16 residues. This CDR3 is CASSPTLLGDTDTQYF. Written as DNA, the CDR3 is TGTGCCAGCAGCCCGACATTGTTGGGGGACACAGATACGCAGTATTTT.

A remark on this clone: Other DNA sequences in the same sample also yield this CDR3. The CDR3 DNA follows: TGTGCCAGTAGTATCAGGGGCGACTTGTACGAGCAGTACTTC. It specifies CASSIRGDLYEQYF. The V call is TRBV19, the J call TRBJ2-7, with a tentative D call TRBD1 (6 bases). There are 14 residues in the CDR3. The germline CDR1 and CDR2 sequences are LNHDA and SQIVND (reference sequence). V gave up 3 bases and J gave up 4 bases, with 13 bases separating them.

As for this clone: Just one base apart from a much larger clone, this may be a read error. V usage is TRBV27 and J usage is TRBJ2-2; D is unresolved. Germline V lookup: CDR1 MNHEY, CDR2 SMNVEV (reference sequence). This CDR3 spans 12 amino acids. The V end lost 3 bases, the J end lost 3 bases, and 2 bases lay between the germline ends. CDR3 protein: CASSFYTGELFF. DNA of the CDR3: TGTGCCAGCAGTTTTTACACCGGGGAGCTGTTTTTT.

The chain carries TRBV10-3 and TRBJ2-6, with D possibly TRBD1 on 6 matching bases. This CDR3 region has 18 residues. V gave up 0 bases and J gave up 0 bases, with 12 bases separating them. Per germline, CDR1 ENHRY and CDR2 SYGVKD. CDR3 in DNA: TGTGCCATCAGTGAGTCCCTAAACAGGGTCTCTGGGGCCAACGTCCTGACTTTC. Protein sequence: CAISESLNRVSGANVLTF.

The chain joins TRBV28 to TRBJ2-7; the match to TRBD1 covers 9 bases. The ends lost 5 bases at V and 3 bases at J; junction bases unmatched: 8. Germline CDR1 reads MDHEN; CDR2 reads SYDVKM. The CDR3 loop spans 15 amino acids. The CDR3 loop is CASSATDRGLYEQYF. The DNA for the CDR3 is TGTGCCAGCAGTGCCACGGACAGGGGACTCTACGAGCAGTACTTC. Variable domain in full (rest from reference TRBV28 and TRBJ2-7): DVKVTQSSRYLVKRTGEKVFLECVQDMDHENMFWYRQDPGLGLRLIYFSYDVKMKEKGDIPEGYSVSREKKERFSLILESASTNQTSMYLCASSATDRGLYEQYFGPGTRLTVT.

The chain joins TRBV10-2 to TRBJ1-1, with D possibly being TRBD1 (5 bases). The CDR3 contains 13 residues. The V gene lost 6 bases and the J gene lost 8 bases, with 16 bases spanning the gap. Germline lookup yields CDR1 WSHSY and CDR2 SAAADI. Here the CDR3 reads CASRENPGAEAFF. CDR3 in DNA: TGCGCCAGCAGGGAAAACCCCGGGGCCGAAGCTTTCTTT.

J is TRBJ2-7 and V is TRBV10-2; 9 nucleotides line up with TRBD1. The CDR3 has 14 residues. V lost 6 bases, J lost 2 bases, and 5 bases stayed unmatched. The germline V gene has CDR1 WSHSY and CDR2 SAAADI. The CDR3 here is CASRRTGDTYEQYF. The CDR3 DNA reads TGCGCCAGCAGGAGGACAGGGGATACCTACGAGCAGTACTTC.

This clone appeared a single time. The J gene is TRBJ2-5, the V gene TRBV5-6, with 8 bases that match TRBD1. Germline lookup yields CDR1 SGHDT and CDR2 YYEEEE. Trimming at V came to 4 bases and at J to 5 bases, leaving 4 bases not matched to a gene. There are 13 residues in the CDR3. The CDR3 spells CASSLDRVETQYF. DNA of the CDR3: TGTGCCAGCAGCCTGGACAGGGTTGAGACCCAGTACTTC. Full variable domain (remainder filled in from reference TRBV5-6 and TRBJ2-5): DAGVTQSPTHLIKTRGQQVTLRCSPKSGHDTVSWYQQALGQGPQFIFQYYEEEERQRGNFPDRFSGHQFPNYSSELNVNALLLGDSALYLCASSLDRVETQYFGPGTRLLVL.

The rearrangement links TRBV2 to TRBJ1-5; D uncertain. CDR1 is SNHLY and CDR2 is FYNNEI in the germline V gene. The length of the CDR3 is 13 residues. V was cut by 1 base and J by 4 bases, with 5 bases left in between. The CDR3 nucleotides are TGTGCCAGCAGTGAAGAAGTAAATCAGCCCCAGCATTTT. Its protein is CASSEEVNQPQHF.

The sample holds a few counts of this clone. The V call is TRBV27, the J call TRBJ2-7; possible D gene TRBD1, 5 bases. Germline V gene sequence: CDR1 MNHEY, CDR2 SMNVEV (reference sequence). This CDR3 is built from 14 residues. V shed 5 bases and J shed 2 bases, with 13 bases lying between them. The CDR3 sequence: CASSQGRSAYEQYF. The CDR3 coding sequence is TGTGCCAGCAGTCAGGGTCGATCCGCCTACGAGCAGTACTTC.

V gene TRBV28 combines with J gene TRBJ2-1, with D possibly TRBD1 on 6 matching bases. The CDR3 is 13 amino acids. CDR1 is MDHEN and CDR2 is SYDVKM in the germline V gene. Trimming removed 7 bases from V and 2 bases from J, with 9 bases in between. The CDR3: CASIGGTYNEQFF. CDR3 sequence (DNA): TGTGCCAGCATAGGGGGAACCTACAATGAGCAGTTCTTC.

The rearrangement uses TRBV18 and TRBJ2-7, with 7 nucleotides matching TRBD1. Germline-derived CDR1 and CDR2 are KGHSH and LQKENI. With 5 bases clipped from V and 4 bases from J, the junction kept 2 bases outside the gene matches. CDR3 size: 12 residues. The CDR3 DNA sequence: TGTGCCAGCTCAACACAGGGGTACGAGCAGTACTTC. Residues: CASSTQGYEQYF. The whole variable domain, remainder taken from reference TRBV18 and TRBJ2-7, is NAGVMQNPRHLVRRRGQEARLRCSPMKGHSHVYWYRQLPEEGLKFMVYLQKENIIDESGMPKERFSAEFPKEGPSILRIQQVVRGDSAAYFCASSTQGYEQYFGPGTRLTVT.

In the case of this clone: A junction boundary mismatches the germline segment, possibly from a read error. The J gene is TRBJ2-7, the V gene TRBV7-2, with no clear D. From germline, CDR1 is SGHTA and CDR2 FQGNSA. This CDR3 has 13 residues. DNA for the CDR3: TGTGCCAGCAGCCCCGACGGACGCCCGACTTCTTCCTTC. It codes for CASSPDGRPTSSF.

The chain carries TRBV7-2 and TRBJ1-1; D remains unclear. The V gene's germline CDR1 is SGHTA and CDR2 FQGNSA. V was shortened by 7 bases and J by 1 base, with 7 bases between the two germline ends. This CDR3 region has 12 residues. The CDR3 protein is CASTLPNTEAFF. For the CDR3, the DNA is TGTGCCAGCACCCTCCCGAACACTGAAGCTTTCTTT.

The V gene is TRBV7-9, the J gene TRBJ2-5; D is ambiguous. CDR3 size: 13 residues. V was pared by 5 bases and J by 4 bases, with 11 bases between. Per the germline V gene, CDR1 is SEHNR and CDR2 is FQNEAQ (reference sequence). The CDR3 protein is CASSQGLRETQYF. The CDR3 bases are TGTGCCAGCAGCCAAGGGCTCCGAGAGACCCAGTACTTC. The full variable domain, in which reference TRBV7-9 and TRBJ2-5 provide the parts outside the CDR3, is DTGVSQNPRHKITKRGQNVTFRCDPISEHNRLYWYRQTLGQGPEFLTYFQNEAQLEKSRLLSDRFSAERPKGSFSTLEIQRTEQGDSAMYLCASSQGLRETQYFGPGTRLLVL.

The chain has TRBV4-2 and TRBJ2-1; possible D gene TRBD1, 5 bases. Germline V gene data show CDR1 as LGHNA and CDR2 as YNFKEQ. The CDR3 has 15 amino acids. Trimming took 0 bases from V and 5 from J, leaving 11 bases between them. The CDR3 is CASSQDGRGDNEQFF. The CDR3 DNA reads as TGTGCCAGCAGCCAAGATGGTAGGGGTGACAATGAGCAGTTCTTC.

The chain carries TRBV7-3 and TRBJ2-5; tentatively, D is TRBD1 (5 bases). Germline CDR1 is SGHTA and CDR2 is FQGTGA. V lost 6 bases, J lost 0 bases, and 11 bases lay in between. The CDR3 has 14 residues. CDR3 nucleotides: TGTGCCAGCAGAAAGGGGCCAGACCAAGAGACCCAGTACTTC. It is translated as CASRKGPDQETQYF. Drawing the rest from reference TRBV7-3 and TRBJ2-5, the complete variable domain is GAGVSQTPSNKVTEKGKYVELRCDPISGHTALYWYRQSLGQGPEFLIYFQGTGAADDSGLPNDRFFAVRPEGSVSTLKIQRTERGDSAVYLCASRKGPDQETQYFGPGTRLLVL.

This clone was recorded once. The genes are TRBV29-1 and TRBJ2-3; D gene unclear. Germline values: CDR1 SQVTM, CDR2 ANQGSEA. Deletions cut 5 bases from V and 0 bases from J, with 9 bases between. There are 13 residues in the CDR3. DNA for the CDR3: TGCAGCGTTCTCACTGTGAGCACAGATACGCAGTATTTT. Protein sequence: CSVLTVSTDTQYF.

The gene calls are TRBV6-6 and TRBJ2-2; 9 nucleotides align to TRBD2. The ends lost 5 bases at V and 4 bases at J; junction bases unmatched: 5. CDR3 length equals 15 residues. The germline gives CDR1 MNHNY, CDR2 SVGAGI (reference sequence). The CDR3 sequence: CASSVFSGGTGELFF. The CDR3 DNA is TGTGCCAGCAGTGTTTTTAGCGGGGGCACCGGGGAGCTGTTTTTT.

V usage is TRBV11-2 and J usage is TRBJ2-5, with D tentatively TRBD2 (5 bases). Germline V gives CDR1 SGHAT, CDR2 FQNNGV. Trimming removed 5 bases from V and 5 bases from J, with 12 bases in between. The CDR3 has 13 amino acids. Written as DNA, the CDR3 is TGTGCCAGCAGCCCGGGGAATGGGGAGACCCAGTACTTC. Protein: CASSPGNGETQYF.

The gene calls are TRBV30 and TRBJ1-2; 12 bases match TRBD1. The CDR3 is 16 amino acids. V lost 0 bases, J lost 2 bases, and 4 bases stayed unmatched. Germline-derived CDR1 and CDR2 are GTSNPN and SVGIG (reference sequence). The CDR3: CAWSVTGTGGNYGYTF. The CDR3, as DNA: TGTGCCTGGAGTGTCACCGGGACAGGGGGCAACTATGGCTACACCTTC.